The clone carrying this T cell receptor beta chain was recorded many times. These data come from a study of blood T cells in healthy people across ages. Roughly 10 milliliters of peripheral blood were drawn from each donor. Combining a sample-barcoded 5' primer with a J-beta primer mix, a second PCR ran for roughly 6 to 11 cycles. At least 3 million CDR3-containing paired-end reads were obtained per sample. MiXCR, applied by TCRdb to the 5' RACE reads, yields one record per CDR3 protein. The sample has approximately 800,000 distinct CDR3 sequences, 20% to 25% seen once; the top ten hold approximately 4%. These same data were also listed under a study on T cells of mothers and their children.

This TCR was sampled from a boy between 10 and 17 years old in good health. The sample consisted of blood.

CDR3 in amino acids: CASSLGGAGETQYF. Written as DNA, the CDR3 is TGTGCCAGCAGCTTGGGGGGGGCCGGAGAGACCCAGTACTTC. The gene calls are TRBV7-2 and TRBJ2-5; TRBD2 might be the D (7 bases). The CDR3 length is 14 residues. V was trimmed by 3 bases and J by 4 bases, leaving 12 bases between them. Germline V gene data show CDR1 as SGHTA and CDR2 as FQGNSA. Combining the CDR3 with reference TRBV7-2 and TRBJ2-5 gives the whole variable domain GAGVSQSPSNKVTEKGKDVELRCDPISGHTALYWYRQSLGQGLEFLIYFQGNSAPDKSGLPSDRFSAERTGGSVSTLTIQRTQQEDSAVYLCASSLGGAGETQYFGPGTRLLVL.